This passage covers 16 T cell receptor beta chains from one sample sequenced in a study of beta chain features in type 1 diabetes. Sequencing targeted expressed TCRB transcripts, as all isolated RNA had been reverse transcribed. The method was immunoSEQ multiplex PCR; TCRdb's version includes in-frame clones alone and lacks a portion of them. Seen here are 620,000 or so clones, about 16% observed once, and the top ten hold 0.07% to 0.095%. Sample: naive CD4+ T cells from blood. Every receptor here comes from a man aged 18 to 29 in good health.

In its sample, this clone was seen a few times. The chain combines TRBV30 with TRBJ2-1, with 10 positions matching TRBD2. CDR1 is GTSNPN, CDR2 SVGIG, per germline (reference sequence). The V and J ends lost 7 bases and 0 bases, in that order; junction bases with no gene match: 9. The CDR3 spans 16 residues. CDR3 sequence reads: CASSSGGSSSYNEQFF. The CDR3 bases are TGTGCCTCCTCTAGCGGGGGCTCCAGCTCCTACAATGAGCAGTTCTTC.

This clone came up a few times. CDR3 DNA: TGTGCCAGCAGCTACATTAGCGGGAGCTACGAGCAGTACTTC. As protein: CASSYISGSYEQYF. V gene TRBV5-4 combines with J gene TRBJ2-7; 9 nucleotides match TRBD2. This CDR3 region has 14 residues. J was trimmed by 3 bases and V by 3 bases; bases with no gene match: 4. In germline, CDR1 is SGHNT, CDR2 YYREEE (reference sequence).

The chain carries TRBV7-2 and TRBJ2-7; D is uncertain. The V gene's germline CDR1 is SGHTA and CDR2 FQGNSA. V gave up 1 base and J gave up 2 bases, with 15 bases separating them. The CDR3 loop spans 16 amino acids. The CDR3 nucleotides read TGTGCCAGCAGCTTAGGGGTCCCCGGCGGCCCCTACGAGCAGTACTTC. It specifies CASSLGVPGGPYEQYF.

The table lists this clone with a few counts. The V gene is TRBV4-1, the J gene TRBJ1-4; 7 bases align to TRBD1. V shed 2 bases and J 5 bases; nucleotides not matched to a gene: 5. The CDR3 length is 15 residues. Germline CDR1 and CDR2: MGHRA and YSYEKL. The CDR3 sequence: CASSQPGQQNEKLFF. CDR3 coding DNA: TGCGCCAGCAGCCAACCGGGACAGCAGAATGAAAAACTGTTTTTT.

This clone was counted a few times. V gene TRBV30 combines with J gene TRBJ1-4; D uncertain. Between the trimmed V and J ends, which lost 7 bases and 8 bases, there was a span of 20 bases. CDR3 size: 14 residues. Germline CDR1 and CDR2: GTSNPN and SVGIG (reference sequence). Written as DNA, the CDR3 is TGTGCCTACTCACAGCCGGGGTTAGGCGAAAAACTGTTTTTT. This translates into CAYSQPGLGEKLFF.

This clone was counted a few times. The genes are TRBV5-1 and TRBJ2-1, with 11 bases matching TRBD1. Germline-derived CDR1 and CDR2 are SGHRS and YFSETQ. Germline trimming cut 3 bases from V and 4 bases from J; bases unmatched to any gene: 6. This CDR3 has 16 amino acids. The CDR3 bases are TGCGCCAGCAGCTCTCCGGGACAGGGGGTTTACAATGAGCAGTTCTTC. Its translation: CASSSPGQGVYNEQFF.

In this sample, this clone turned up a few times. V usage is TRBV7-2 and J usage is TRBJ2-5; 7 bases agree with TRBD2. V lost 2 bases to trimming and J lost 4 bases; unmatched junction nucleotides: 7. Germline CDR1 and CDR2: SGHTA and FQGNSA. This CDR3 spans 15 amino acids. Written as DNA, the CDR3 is TGTGCCAGCAGCTTAATGGGAGGGCCCCCAGAGACCCAGTACTTC. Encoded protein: CASSLMGGPPETQYF.

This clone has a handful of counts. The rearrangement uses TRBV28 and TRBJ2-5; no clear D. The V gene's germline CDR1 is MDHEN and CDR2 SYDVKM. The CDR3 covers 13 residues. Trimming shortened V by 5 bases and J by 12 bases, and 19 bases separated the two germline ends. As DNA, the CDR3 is TGTGCCAGCAGTCTCGGACGGACGGCGGCCGAGTACTTC. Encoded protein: CASSLGRTAAEYF.

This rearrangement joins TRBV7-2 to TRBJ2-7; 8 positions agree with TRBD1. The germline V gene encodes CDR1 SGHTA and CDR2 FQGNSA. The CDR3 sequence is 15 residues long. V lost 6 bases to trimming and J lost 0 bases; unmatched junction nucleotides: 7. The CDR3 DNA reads TGTGCCAGCAGTCTTGGGACAGGAGTCTCCTACGAGCAGTACTTC. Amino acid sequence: CASSLGTGVSYEQYF.

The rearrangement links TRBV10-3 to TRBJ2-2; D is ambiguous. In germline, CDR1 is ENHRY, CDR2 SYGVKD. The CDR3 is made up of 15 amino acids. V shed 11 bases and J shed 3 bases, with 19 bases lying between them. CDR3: CAVQGVGKDTGELFF. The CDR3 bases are TGTGCCGTACAAGGTGTCGGAAAGGACACCGGGGAGCTGTTTTTT.

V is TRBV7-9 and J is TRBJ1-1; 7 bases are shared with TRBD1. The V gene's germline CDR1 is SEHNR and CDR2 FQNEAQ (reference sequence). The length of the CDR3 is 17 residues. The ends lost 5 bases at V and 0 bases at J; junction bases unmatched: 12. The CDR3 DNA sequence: TGTGCCAGCAGCCCTGGACAGGTCCGGGGTATGAACACTGAAGCTTTCTTT. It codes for CASSPGQVRGMNTEAFF.

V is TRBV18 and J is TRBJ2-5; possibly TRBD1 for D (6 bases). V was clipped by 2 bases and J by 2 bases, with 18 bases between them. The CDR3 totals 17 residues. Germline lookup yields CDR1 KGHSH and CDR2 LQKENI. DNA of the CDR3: TGTGCCAGCTCACCAGGGAAGGGCAGGACAGTTCAAGAGACCCAGTACTTC. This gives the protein CASSPGKGRTVQETQYF. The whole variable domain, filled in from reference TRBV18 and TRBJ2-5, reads NAGVMQNPRHLVRRRGQEARLRCSPMKGHSHVYWYRQLPEEGLKFMVYLQKENIIDESGMPKERFSAEFPKEGPSILRIQQVVRGDSAAYFCASSPGKGRTVQETQYFGPGTRLLVL.

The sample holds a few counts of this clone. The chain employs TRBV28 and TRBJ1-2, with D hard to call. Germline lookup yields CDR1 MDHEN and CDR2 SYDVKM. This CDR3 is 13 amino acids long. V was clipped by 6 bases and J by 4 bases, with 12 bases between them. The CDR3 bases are TGTGCCAGCAGGCCCTTCTTTGTCTATGGCTACACCTTC. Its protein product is CASRPFFVYGYTF.

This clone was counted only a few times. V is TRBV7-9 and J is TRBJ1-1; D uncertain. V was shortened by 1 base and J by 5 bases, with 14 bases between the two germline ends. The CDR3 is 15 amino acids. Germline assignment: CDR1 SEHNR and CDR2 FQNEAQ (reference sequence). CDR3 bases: TGTGCCAGCAGCTTAGGACCAGACTTGATTACTGAAGCTTTCTTT. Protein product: CASSLGPDLITEAFF.

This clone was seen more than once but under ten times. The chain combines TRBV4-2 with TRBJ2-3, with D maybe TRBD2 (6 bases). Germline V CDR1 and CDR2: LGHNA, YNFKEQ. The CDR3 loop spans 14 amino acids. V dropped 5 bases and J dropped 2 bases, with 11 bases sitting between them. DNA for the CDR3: TGTGCCAGCAGCTGGGACTTAAACACAGATACGCAGTATTTT. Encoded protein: CASSWDLNTDTQYF.

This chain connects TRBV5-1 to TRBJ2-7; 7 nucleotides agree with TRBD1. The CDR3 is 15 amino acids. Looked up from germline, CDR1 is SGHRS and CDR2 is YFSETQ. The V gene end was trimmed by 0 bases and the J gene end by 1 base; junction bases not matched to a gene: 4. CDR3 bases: TGCGCCAGCAGCTTGGATGAGGACAGGTCCTACGAGCAGTACTTC. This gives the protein CASSLDEDRSYEQYF.